A selection of T cell receptor beta chains follows, all from one sample in a study of blood T cell repertoires in COVID-19. Clones were sequenced by immunoSEQ multiplex PCR, and TCRdb holds only the in-frame ones, with some missing. The sample holds roughly 220,000 clones; 80% to 85% are singletons and the top ten take just under 20%. The specimen was peripheral blood. The receptors come from a man aged 25-40 years with active or convalescent COVID-19. Each CDR3 is given with its conserved first and last residue. The order of the fields is CDR3 length, J gene, V gene, CDR3 protein.

16	TRBJ1-2	TRBV4-3	CASSQDRPGEGYGYTF
15	TRBJ2-7	TRBV28	CASATVRGNPYEQYF
14	TRBJ2-6	TRBV3-1/TRBV3-2	CASSQVSGANVLTF
14	TRBJ1-1	TRBV27	CATKKLTGMAEAFF
13	TRBJ2-5	TRBV18	CASSQGAQETQYF
17	TRBJ2-5	TRBV5-6	CASSLGVSGLAEETQYF
16	TRBJ2-2	TRBV2	CASRLQRGGTSGELFF
16	TRBJ2-7	TRBV27	CASSAGAGQGVSEQYF
17	TRBJ2-2	TRBV9	CASSVAAQGAYTGELFF
17	TRBJ2-1	TRBV11-2	CASSLSPGAGGWNEQFF
14	TRBJ1-5	TRBV6-1	CASSLTELNQPQHF